Listed here are 18 T cell receptor beta chains from one sample, sequenced in a study of neurological immune-mediated disorders. MiXCR, run by TCRdb on the 5' RACE reads, gives a single entry per CDR3 protein. This table holds tens of thousands of distinct CDR3 sequences, 5% to 5.5% found once. Sequencing used PBMCs. The receptors originated from a woman in her 30s with multiple sclerosis.

The rearrangement joins TRBV12-3 or TRBV12-4 to TRBJ2-3, with 7 nucleotides matching TRBD2. The CDR3 covers 16 residues. V shed 3 bases, J shed 1 base, and the junction held 7 bases outside the gene matches. The CDR3 spells CASSLGTSVGTDTQYF. For the CDR3, the DNA is TGTGCCAGCAGTTTGGGAACTAGCGTAGGCACAGATACGCAGTATTTT.

This clonotype showed up many times. This chain links TRBV6-1 with TRBJ2-3, with D maybe TRBD1 (6 bases). The CDR3 runs 14 residues. Looked up from germline, CDR1 is MNHNS and CDR2 is SASEGT. The germline V and J ends were trimmed by 8 bases and 4 bases, with 16 bases remaining between them. The CDR3 region has the DNA TGTGCCAGCGAACTGGACAGAGGGTCAGATACGCAGTATTTT. It is translated as CASELDRGSDTQYF.

At least ten counts were recorded for this clonotype. The rearrangement uses TRBV20-1 and TRBJ2-3, with D tentatively TRBD1 (5 bases). Germline-derived CDR1 and CDR2 are DFQATT and SNEGSKA (reference sequence). V was clipped by 3 bases and J by 0 bases, with 13 bases between them. The length of the CDR3 is 15 residues. The CDR3: CSASSGARSTDTQYF. CDR3 coding DNA: TGCAGTGCTAGTAGTGGGGCCAGAAGCACAGATACGCAGTATTTT.

This clonotype came up many times. This sequence joins TRBV20-1 and TRBJ1-1; 7 positions agree with TRBD1. This CDR3 is built from 11 residues. The V segment lost 5 bases and the J segment 7 bases; nucleotides outside the gene matches: 4. CDR1 DFQATT and CDR2 SNEGSKA come from the germline V gene (reference sequence). The CDR3 DNA reads TGCAGTGCTGAGGGGACAGTTGAAGCTTTCTTT. Protein product: CSAEGTVEAFF.

The gene calls are TRBV10-3 and TRBJ2-2, with D maybe TRBD1 (7 bases). CDR3 length: 14 amino acids. V was cut by 6 bases and J by 8 bases, with 16 bases left in between. Germline CDR1 reads ENHRY; CDR2 reads SYGVKD. The CDR3 sequence: CAISPSTGTGELFF. CDR3 DNA: TGTGCCATCAGCCCATCGACAGGGACTGGGGAGCTGTTTTTT.

There are many counts of this clonotype. The V call is TRBV5-1, the J call TRBJ2-7; D may be TRBD1 (6 bases). Between the trimmed V and J ends, which lost 4 bases and 3 bases, there was a span of 17 bases. CDR1 SGHRS and CDR2 YFSETQ come from the germline V gene. The CDR3 runs 15 residues. CDR3 amino acids: CASSLEPGQIYEQYF. The CDR3 DNA sequence: TGCGCCAGCAGCCTCGAACCCGGACAGATCTACGAGCAGTACTTC.

The sample holds many counts of this clonotype. The rearrangement uses TRBV7-9 and TRBJ2-1, with TRBD2 matching over 10 bases. The germline V gene encodes CDR1 SEHNR and CDR2 FQNEAQ (reference sequence). V gave up 5 bases and J gave up 4 bases; unmatched junction bases: 8. CDR3 length: 16 amino acids. As DNA, the CDR3 is TGTGCCAGCAGCCGACCAGTAGCGGGAGGATACAATGAGCAGTTCTTC. Translation: CASSRPVAGGYNEQFF.

The table lists this clonotype with many counts. J is TRBJ2-7 and V is TRBV10-2, with 8 nucleotides matching TRBD2. CDR1 is WSHSY and CDR2 is SAAADI in the germline V gene. Trimming took 0 bases from V and 4 from J; bases not matched to a gene: 5. This CDR3 region has 15 residues. Here the CDR3 DNA reads TGCGCCAGCAGTGAGTCGAATGCGGGAGGTTACGAGCAGTACTTC. Encoded protein: CASSESNAGGYEQYF.

This clonotype was detected ten times or more. The chain recombines TRBV10-3 with TRBJ1-3; the D is unclear. The germline V and J ends were trimmed by 11 bases and 0 bases, with 14 bases remaining between them. The CDR3 spans 14 residues. Germline values: CDR1 ENHRY, CDR2 SYGVKD. Written as DNA, the CDR3 is TGTGCCGTACATTCAGATATCTCTGGAAACACCATATATTTT. Amino acid sequence: CAVHSDISGNTIYF.

Many counts were recorded for this clonotype. The V gene is TRBV20-1, the J gene TRBJ1-2; the D is unclear. CDR3 length: 11 residues. Germline loops: CDR1 DFQATT, CDR2 SNEGSKA (reference sequence). V was trimmed by 6 bases and J by 8 bases, leaving 13 bases between them. Written as DNA, the CDR3 is TGCAGTGCACCCAGACTGGCGGGCTACACCTTC. Translated, it gives CSAPRLAGYTF.

Ten or more counts support this clonotype. This chain joins TRBV24-1 and TRBJ2-3; D remains unclear. The V gene's germline CDR1 is KGHDR and CDR2 SFDVKD. Trimming took off 1 base at V and 6 bases at J, with 13 bases between the two ends. CDR3 length: 15 residues. As DNA, the CDR3 is TGTGCCACCAGTGATTTTGCGGAGAGTTGGGATACGCAGTATTTT. This translates into CATSDFAESWDTQYF.

This clonotype was seen many times. The chain carries TRBV11-2 and TRBJ2-1, with a weak D call TRBD1 (6 bases). Germline V lookup: CDR1 SGHAT, CDR2 FQNNGV. V was shortened by 5 bases and J by 10 bases, with 9 bases between the two germline ends. The CDR3 totals 11 residues. This CDR3 reads CASSGGQEQFF. Written as DNA, the CDR3 is TGTGCCAGCAGCGGCGGACAGGAGCAGTTCTTC.

Ten or more counts support this clonotype. This rearrangement joins TRBV4-1 to TRBJ1-4; a weak D match, TRBD1 (5 bases). From germline, CDR1 is MGHRA and CDR2 YSYEKL. The CDR3 covers 16 residues. V lost 0 bases to trimming and J lost 8 bases, with 16 bases between them. The CDR3 nucleotides are TGCGCCAGCAGCCAAGAAAGCGTTGGGGGAAGGGAAAAACTGTTTTTT. It yields the protein CASSQESVGGREKLFF.

The rearrangement joins TRBV20-1 to TRBJ1-5, with D maybe TRBD1 (5 bases). In germline, CDR1 is DFQATT, CDR2 SNEGSKA (reference sequence). Trimming removed 1 base from V and 3 bases from J, with 10 bases in between. This CDR3 is 14 amino acids long. CDR3 residues: CSARGQRDNQPQHF. The DNA for the CDR3 is TGCAGTGCTAGAGGACAGAGGGACAATCAGCCCCAGCATTTT.

This clonotype was seen at least ten times. J is TRBJ1-2 and V is TRBV20-1, with D possibly being TRBD1 (5 bases). The V gene's germline CDR1 is DFQATT and CDR2 SNEGSKA (reference sequence). There are 14 residues in the CDR3. The chain's CDR3 is CTAHPARVGYGYTF. As DNA, the CDR3 is TGCACCGCCCACCCAGCCAGGGTGGGCTATGGCTACACCTTC.

Of note for this clonotype: One end of the junction varies from germline; a read error may be responsible. The rearrangement uses TRBV20-1 and TRBJ2-5, with D possibly being TRBD1 (5 bases). The CDR3 extends over 12 amino acids. Germline V gives CDR1 DFQATT, CDR2 SNEGSKA (reference sequence). The CDR3 sequence: CSSSRGQETQYF. DNA of the CDR3: TGCAGTTCTAGTAGGGGCCAAGAGACCCAGTACTTC.

This clonotype was recorded at least ten times. The genes are TRBV7-9 and TRBJ1-5; D uncertain. CDR1 and CDR2 from the germline V gene are SEHNR and FQNEAQ (reference sequence). The V and J ends lost 3 bases and 1 base respectively, with 16 bases between them. The CDR3 has 17 amino acids. The DNA of the CDR3 is TGTGCCAGCAGCTTTGTTGTGGGTCCCGGGAGCAATCAGCCCCAGCATTTT. Amino acid sequence: CASSFVVGPGSNQPQHF.

The genes are TRBV29-1 and TRBJ1-3; weak D call: TRBD1 (5 bases). This CDR3 region has 14 residues. V was clipped by 2 bases and J by 2 bases, with 10 bases between them. Germline assignment: CDR1 SQVTM and CDR2 ANQGSEA. DNA for the CDR3: TGCAGCGTTGAACAGGGCCGGGCTGGAAACACCATATATTTT. As protein: CSVEQGRAGNTIYF.